The 12 T cell receptor beta chains in this list originate from one sample, sequenced in a study of tumor-infiltrating lymphocytes in oesophageal squamous cell carcinoma. TCRdb reprocessed the PCR reads with MiXCR, giving one entry per CDR3 protein. This table holds some 16,000 distinct CDR3 sequences, roughly 40% found once. Sequenced material: normal esophageal tissue next to the tumor. These receptors were obtained from a female donor with esophageal squamous cell carcinoma.

This clonotype was counted at least ten times. CDR3 region: CASYGTGGRNEQFF. As DNA, the CDR3 is TGTGCCAGCTATGGGACAGGGGGCCGCAATGAGCAGTTCTTC. The chain uses TRBV28 and TRBJ2-1; 12 bases match TRBD1. After removal of 8 bases from V and 6 bases from J, the junction contained 5 bases not matched to a gene. CDR3 size: 14 residues. CDR1 MDHEN and CDR2 SYDVKM come from the germline V gene.

This clonotype was picked up many times. The chain couples TRBV5-1 to TRBJ2-7; the D gene is possibly TRBD1 (6 bases). Germline V gene data show CDR1 as SGHRS and CDR2 as YFSETQ. The V gene lost 3 bases and the J gene lost 1 base, with 14 bases spanning the gap. The length of the CDR3 is 15 residues. As DNA, the CDR3 is TGCGCCAGCAGCTGGGGGACATTTAATTCCTACGAGCAGTACTTC. Residues: CASSWGTFNSYEQYF.

The rearrangement links TRBV7-4 to TRBJ2-3; D is undetermined. With 5 bases removed from V and 5 bases from J, the gap between germline ends came to 8 bases. There are 12 residues in the CDR3. CDR1 is SGHVT, CDR2 SQSDAQ, per germline. In DNA form, the CDR3 reads TGTGCCAGCAGCCTACTCCGAGATACGCAGTATTTT. This gives the protein CASSLLRDTQYF.

This clonotype was seen a handful of times. The CDR3: CASSHRTISETQYF. The CDR3 DNA reads TGTGCCAGCAGCCATAGGACCATTTCAGAGACCCAGTACTTC. V usage is TRBV7-2 and J usage is TRBJ2-5; D ambiguous. The germline gives CDR1 SGHTA, CDR2 FQGNSA. This CDR3 is built from 14 residues. Deletions cut 5 bases from V and 4 bases from J, with 14 bases between. The variable domain in full, with the rest retrieved from reference TRBV7-2 and TRBJ2-5, is GAGVSQSPSNKVTEKGKDVELRCDPISGHTALYWYRQSLGQGLEFLIYFQGNSAPDKSGLPSDRFSAERTGGSVSTLTIQRTQQEDSAVYLCASSHRTISETQYFGPGTRLLVL.

At least ten counts were recorded for this clonotype. The chain carries TRBV19 and TRBJ2-3; no clear D. Germline lookup yields CDR1 LNHDA and CDR2 SQIVND (reference sequence). V lost 5 bases, J lost 2 bases, and 11 bases lay in between. The CDR3 runs to 14 residues. The CDR3 DNA reads as TGTGCCAGTAGTCGGAGCTACTACACAGATACGCAGTATTTT. It is translated as CASSRSYYTDTQYF.

This clonotype was counted only a few times. The genes are TRBV7-2 and TRBJ2-1; D is possibly TRBD1 or TRBD2 (5 bases each). Germline lookup yields CDR1 SGHTA and CDR2 FQGNSA. The CDR3 runs to 13 residues. V was clipped by 0 bases and J by 9 bases, with 9 bases between them. The CDR3: CASSLAGVGEQFF. Written as DNA, the CDR3 is TGTGCCAGCAGCTTAGCGGGGGTGGGTGAGCAGTTCTTC.

The genes are TRBV7-2 and TRBJ2-7, with a possible D match to TRBD2 (6 bases). The DNA end lines up better with TRBJ2-1; the J call may be wrong. The germline V gene encodes CDR1 SGHTA and CDR2 FQGNSA. The CDR3 has 14 amino acids. CDR3 region: CASSLSRPAGEQFF. CDR3 DNA sequence: TGTGCCAGCAGCTTATCACGACCAGCGGGTGAGCAGTTCTTC.

The CDR3, as DNA: TGTGCCAGCAGTTTAGCGCAGGTGAACACTGAAGCTTTCTTT. It translates to CASSLAQVNTEAFF. This chain uses TRBV12-3 or TRBV12-4 with TRBJ2-3; no reliable D call. The J call may be mistaken, given a closer DNA end match to TRBJ1-1. This CDR3 region has 14 residues.

The chain has TRBV7-2 and TRBJ2-5, with 9 positions matching TRBD1. The J call is doubtful: the DNA matches TRBJ2-1 better. The CDR3 is 15 residues long. The germline gives CDR1 SGHTA, CDR2 FQGNSA. CDR3 nucleotide sequence: TGTGCCAGCATGCCAGGGACAGGGCGCCACAATGAGCAGTTCTTC. It is translated as CASMPGTGRHNEQFF.

This clonotype is categorized as medium-sized (0.01 to 0.1%). The chain combines TRBV6-1 with TRBJ1-1; 9 bases match TRBD1. Germline-derived CDR1 and CDR2 are MNHNS and SASEGT. There are 15 residues in the CDR3. The junction had 8 bases not matched to a gene; V was cut back by 6 bases and J by 3 bases. CDR3: CASRLRGQGDTEAFF. The CDR3 coding sequence is TGTGCCAGCAGACTACGGGGACAGGGCGACACTGAAGCTTTCTTT.

This clonotype occurred a few times. The chain employs TRBV27 and TRBJ1-2; tentatively, D is TRBD1 (5 bases). The CDR3 is 11 amino acids. Trimming pared 10 bases from V and 2 bases from J, leaving 8 bases between. The germline V gene encodes CDR1 MNHEY and CDR2 SMNVEV (reference sequence). CDR3 DNA sequence: TGTGCCACCCGACAGAACTATGGCTACACCTTC. This encodes CATRQNYGYTF.

This sequence joins TRBV11-2 and TRBJ2-1; 7 positions agree with TRBD1. With the DNA end fitting TRBJ2-3 better, the J assignment may be wrong. The CDR3 has 13 amino acids. The germline gives CDR1 SGHAT, CDR2 FQNNGV. CDR3 amino acids: CACRQGSTDTQYF. As DNA, the CDR3 is TGTGCCTGTAGACAGGGTTCTACAGATACGCAGTATTTT.